Following are 23 T cell receptor beta chains from one sample sequenced in a study of T-cell memory formation after mild COVID-19. TCRdb processed the 5' RACE reads anew with MiXCR; each CDR3 protein has one entry. The table has approximately 250,000 distinct CDR3 sequences, about 16% seen once; the top ten hold 22%. The sample taken for sequencing was PBMCs or a T cell subset sorted from them (not recorded which). The receptors stem from a young man who had mild COVID-19 (a few samples of this study predate the infection). Cell type and time point are not known.

This clonotype has a handful of counts. CDR3 amino acids: CASSWGTGGYEQYV. For the CDR3, the DNA is TGTGCCAGCAGCTGGGGGACAGGGGGTTACGAGCAGTACGTC. The chain recombines TRBV11-2 with TRBJ2-7, with 11 bases fitting TRBD1. With V trimmed by 4 bases and J by 4 bases, 3 bases remained unmatched. This CDR3 has 14 residues. Germline V gene lookup returns CDR1 SGHAT and CDR2 FQNNGV.

This sequence joins TRBV12-3 or TRBV12-4 and TRBJ2-7, with 7 bases lining up with TRBD1. J lost 6 bases, V lost 6 bases, and 8 bases had no gene match. The CDR3 extends over 13 amino acids. CDR3 bases: TGTGCCAGCAGCCCCGACAGGGTCCGCGAGCAGTACGTC. This translates into CASSPDRVREQYV.

There are a few counts of this clonotype. V gene TRBV4-1 combines with J gene TRBJ1-5; TRBD1 agrees at 7 bases. This CDR3 has 15 residues. CDR1 and CDR2 (germline): MGHRA, YSYEKL. With V trimmed by 1 base and J by 10 bases, 10 bases remained unmatched. The CDR3 region has the DNA TGCGCCAGCAGCCAAGCCTCGACAGGGATCAATCCCCAGCATTTT. Protein: CASSQASTGINPQHF.

In this sample, this clonotype turned up many times. CDR3 amino acids: CASSPSGPSRGELFF. Written as DNA, the CDR3 is TGCGCCAGCAGCCCCTCGGGACCTTCACGAGGGGAGCTGTTTTTT. V usage is TRBV5-1 and J usage is TRBJ2-2; D possibly matches TRBD1 or TRBD2 (5 bases each). Trimming shortened V by 4 bases and J by 8 bases, and 18 bases separated the two germline ends. Looked up from germline, CDR1 is SGHRS and CDR2 is YFSETQ. The CDR3 is made up of 15 amino acids.

This clonotype has ten or more counts. The chain is built from TRBV28 and TRBJ2-3; TRBD1 might be the D (5 bases). The CDR3 is 14 residues long. Trimming stripped 6 bases from V and 6 bases from J, with 16 bases between. Germline-derived CDR1 and CDR2 are MDHEN and SYDVKM. The CDR3 reads CASSMASGFDTQYF. The DNA for the CDR3 is TGTGCCAGCAGCATGGCTTCAGGGTTCGATACGCAGTATTTT.

This clonotype has just a few counts. The chain has TRBV7-2 and TRBJ2-3; D is undetermined. The CDR3 sequence is 13 residues long. Germline CDR1 reads SGHTA; CDR2 reads FQGNSA. Deletions cut 4 bases from V and 6 bases from J, with 11 bases between. In DNA form, the CDR3 reads TGTGCCAGCAGCTACATGGTCAGGGATACGCAGTATTTT. It encodes CASSYMVRDTQYF. The whole variable domain, remainder taken from reference TRBV7-2 and TRBJ2-3, is GAGVSQSPSNKVTEKGKDVELRCDPISGHTALYWYRQSLGQGLEFLIYFQGNSAPDKSGLPSDRFSAERTGGSVSTLTIQRTQQEDSAVYLCASSYMVRDTQYFGPGTRLTVL.

This clonotype has more than one count but fewer than ten. The CDR3 reads CASSLGQGAEEQYF. Here the CDR3 DNA reads TGTGCCAGCAGTTTAGGGCAGGGGGCAGAGGAGCAGTACTTC. The chain links TRBV12-3 or TRBV12-4 to TRBJ2-7, with TRBD1 identical over 8 bases. The CDR3 contains 14 residues. With V trimmed by 1 base and J by 7 bases, 6 bases remained unmatched.

This clonotype was seen a few times. The chain links TRBV27 to TRBJ1-2; TRBD1 matches 8 bases. After removal of 7 bases from V and 8 bases from J, the junction contained 9 bases not matched to a gene. The CDR3 is made up of 13 amino acids. Per germline, CDR1 MNHEY and CDR2 SMNVEV (reference sequence). DNA of the CDR3: TGTGCCAGCATTGGACAGGGATTCGACGGCTACACCTTC. It translates to CASIGQGFDGYTF.

This clonotype appeared a few times. The rearrangement joins TRBV25-1 to TRBJ2-5; D remains ambiguous. The CDR3 covers 12 residues. V gave up 1 base and J gave up 4 bases, with 4 bases separating them. Germline CDR1 reads MGHDK; CDR2 reads SYGVNS. CDR3 in DNA: TGTGCCAGCAGTGAATTAGGAGAGACCCAGTACTTC. Translating it yields CASSELGETQYF.

This clonotype has just a few counts. The chain couples TRBV12-2 to TRBJ2-7; the table calls TRBD1, which could not be checked here. TRBV12-2 is listed as a pseudogene. This CDR3 contains 13 residues. The CDR3 loop reads CASRRTVMSEQYV. The CDR3 nucleotides read TGTGCAAGTCGCCGGACAGTCATGAGCGAGCAGTACGTC.

DNA for the CDR3: TGTGCCAGCAGTGTTAGCGGGGGGGAAAGCTATGAGCAGTTCTTC. It codes for CASSVSGGESYEQFF. The rearrangement links TRBV6-5 to TRBJ2-1, with TRBD2 matching over 11 bases. V lost 5 bases to trimming and J lost 8 bases; unmatched junction nucleotides: 8. The CDR3 contains 15 residues. Looked up from germline, CDR1 is MNHEY and CDR2 is SVGAGI.

This clonotype was detected a few times. The rearrangement joins TRBV20-1 to TRBJ2-7; no firm D call. This CDR3 contains 13 residues. V shed 2 bases and J shed 4 bases, with 12 bases lying between them. Germline V gives CDR1 DFQATT, CDR2 SNEGSKA (reference sequence). The CDR3 spells CSARPGSLYEQYV. As DNA, the CDR3 is TGCAGTGCTAGACCTGGAAGTCTATACGAGCAGTACGTC.

This clonotype was seen only a few times. The genes are TRBV3-1 and TRBJ2-5; TRBD2 aligns across 10 bases. Losses at the gene ends were 4 bases for V and 4 bases for J; bases not matched to a gene: 6. The CDR3 loop spans 15 amino acids. Germline V gives CDR1 LGHDT, CDR2 YNNKEL (reference sequence). This CDR3 reads CASSPLTSGLETQYF. The CDR3 nucleotides are TGTGCCAGCAGCCCGCTGACTAGCGGGTTAGAGACCCAGTACTTC.

This clonotype was found many times. The chain combines TRBV20-1 with TRBJ2-7, with D uncertain. Germline loops: CDR1 DFQATT, CDR2 SNEGSKA (reference sequence). The V end lost 3 bases, the J end lost 2 bases, and 14 bases lay between the germline ends. The CDR3 is made up of 14 amino acids. CDR3 amino acids: CSASSQISPYEQYV. CDR3 DNA sequence: TGCAGTGCTAGTAGTCAGATATCCCCCTACGAGCAGTACGTC.

This chain joins TRBV7-9 and TRBJ2-5, with D tentatively TRBD2 (6 bases). The CDR3 has 16 amino acids. Germline V gives CDR1 SEHNR, CDR2 FQNEAQ (reference sequence). V shed 3 bases and J shed 3 bases, with 17 bases lying between them. The CDR3 reads CASSLGIWEVEETQYF. The CDR3, as DNA: TGTGCCAGCAGCTTGGGTATTTGGGAGGTGGAAGAGACCCAGTACTTC.

This clonotype was observed a handful of times. The J gene is TRBJ1-1, the V gene TRBV7-8, with D possibly TRBD1 on 5 matching bases. This CDR3 has 14 residues. Between the trimmed V and J ends, which lost 1 base and 4 bases, there was a span of 10 bases. The germline V gene encodes CDR1 SGHVS and CDR2 FQNEAQ. Here the CDR3 reads CASSLGRVVTEAFF. The CDR3 nucleotides are TGTGCCAGCAGCTTAGGCAGGGTGGTCACTGAAGCTTTCTTT.

This clonotype was found a few times. The chain couples TRBV5-5 to TRBJ1-5; D might be TRBD1 (5 bases). Trimming cost V 4 bases and J 4 bases, with 15 bases left between them. The CDR3 is 15 residues long. Per germline, CDR1 SGHKS and CDR2 YYEKEE (reference sequence). The CDR3 DNA follows: TGTGCCAGCAGCGCCTGGGGGATAAGGAATCAGCCCCAGCATTTT. Its translation is CASSAWGIRNQPQHF.

The chain links TRBV6-2 or TRBV6-3 to TRBJ1-1; D gene ambiguous. Trimming removed 4 bases at V and 1 base at J, with 10 bases between. Per germline, CDR1 MNHEY and CDR2 SVGEGT. The CDR3 loop spans 14 amino acids. CDR3 nucleotides: TGTGCCAGCAGTTCCATACAGTGGAACACTGAAGCTTTCTTT. This encodes CASSSIQWNTEAFF.

In its sample, this clonotype was seen a few times. The V call is TRBV30, the J call TRBJ2-5, with 8 bases lining up with TRBD1. J gave up 7 bases and V 0 bases, and 7 bases lay outside the gene matches. The V gene's germline CDR1 is GTSNPN and CDR2 SVGIG (reference sequence). The CDR3 extends over 14 amino acids. Here the CDR3 reads CAWSVGGGTGTQYF. The CDR3 DNA follows: TGTGCCTGGAGTGTAGGAGGTGGGACAGGGACCCAGTACTTC.

The rearrangement uses TRBV7-2 and TRBJ2-3; D remains ambiguous. The CDR3 runs to 12 residues. Germline lookup yields CDR1 SGHTA and CDR2 FQGNSA. Trimming took off 7 bases at V and 10 bases at J, with 15 bases between the two ends. The CDR3 DNA reads TGTGCCAGCACCACCGGCGACGGATCGCAGTATTTT. Its protein product is CASTTGDGSQYF.

The table lists this clonotype with a few counts. V gene TRBV6-2 or TRBV6-3 combines with J gene TRBJ1-1; the match to TRBD1 covers 7 bases. J gave up 7 bases and V 0 bases, and 8 bases lay outside the gene matches. The CDR3 spans 15 residues. In germline, CDR1 is MNHEY, CDR2 SVGEGT. CDR3 sequence: CASSYSKGGTGEAFF. The DNA of the CDR3 is TGTGCCAGCAGTTACTCTAAAGGGGGCACTGGTGAAGCTTTCTTT.

This clonotype was counted ten times or more. The chain carries TRBV18 and TRBJ1-1, with D possibly matching TRBD1 (5 bases). With 3 bases removed from V and 5 bases from J, the gap between germline ends came to 16 bases. Per germline, CDR1 KGHSH and CDR2 LQKENI. The CDR3 extends over 15 amino acids. This chain's CDR3 is CASSPFPGGETEAFF. CDR3 in DNA: TGTGCCAGCTCACCGTTCCCGGGGGGGGAAACTGAAGCTTTCTTT.

This clonotype was detected a few times. J is TRBJ2-1 and V is TRBV7-2; D gene uncertain. The CDR3 covers 13 residues. Germline CDR1 reads SGHTA; CDR2 reads FQGNSA. The ends were cut back, 5 bases at V and 6 bases at J, with 11 bases in the middle. The DNA of the CDR3 is TGTGCCAGCAGCCCCTCGATCCTCAATGAGCAGTTCTTC. This gives the protein CASSPSILNEQFF.